This is a list of T cell receptor beta chains from one sample in a study of blood T cell repertoires in COVID-19. The method was immunoSEQ multiplex PCR; TCRdb's version includes in-frame clones alone and lacks a portion of them. The sample gives approximately 150,000 clones, under 95% of which show up once; about 18% is in the top ten. The sequenced sample was peripheral blood. All receptors derive from a man in his sixties with active or convalescent COVID-19. The conserved cysteine and the conserved F or W are not part of the CDR3 here. D genes are given only for firm matches.

v_call | d_call | cdr3_aa
TRBV5-1 | TRBD1 | ASSRTGVILNYGYT
TRBV29-1 | . | SVDLQALGYT
TRBV7-8 | . | ASSLESRENTEAF
TRBV9 | . | ASSVGPRANEQF
TRBV6-5 | . | ASNTGYEQY
TRBV6-5 | TRBD1 | ASSGDRGNQPQH
TRBV10-1 | TRBD2 | ASSILAGVADTQY
TRBV11-2 | . | ASSSQGYEQY
TRBV5-1 | . | ASSLAGRDRANTIY
TRBV14 | TRBD2 | ASSQGLAGAYEQY
TRBV7-9 | TRBD2 | ASALWGGTSYNEQF
TRBV7-2 | TRBD1 | ASSLEQGGYEQY
TRBV6-5 | TRBD1 | ASQGAWTGELF
TRBV5-1 | . | ASSLSELTEAF
TRBV6-6 | . | ASSYLTGENTEAF
TRBV9 | . | ASSVGSSGANVLT
TRBV19 | . | ASSMGATAF
TRBV3-1/TRBV3-2 | TRBD1 | ASSQISGTGGRNEQF
TRBV5-1 | . | ASSLGSGGHRSPLH
TRBV5-1 | . | ASSLLVGGEAF
TRBV6-6 | . | ASSYVRAGKYEQY
TRBV18 | TRBD1 | ASSRPSGQSYEQY
TRBV5-1 | TRBD1 | ASSLVLQGANEQY
TRBV18 | TRBD2 | ASSPLAGGPNTGELF
TRBV5-1 | TRBD1 | ASSISGGDGQNEQF
TRBV6-5 | . | ASRPPGSSGELF
TRBV14 | TRBD1 | ASSPLGDRVYEQY
TRBV27 | . | ASSFRYQADTQY
TRBV18 | TRBD2 | ASSPLAGEGTDTQY
TRBV18 | TRBD2 | ASSPSSGEQETQY
TRBV27 | . | ASSFRENTEAF
TRBV5-1 | . | ASSLGRGGYT
TRBV5-6 | . | ASTRSDGVNSPLH
TRBV24-1 | TRBD1 | ATSDSNRGEQF
TRBV9 | TRBD2 | ASSAQGTSTRPKY
TRBV11-2 | . | ASGTSSGNNEQF
TRBV5-1 | . | ASSKLGASYEQY
TRBV5-5 | TRBD1 | ASSLGDRGEAF
TRBV5-4 | . | ASSYPTANTGELF
TRBV6-5 | . | ASTFSGEGTEAF
TRBV27 | TRBD1 | ASSFTGGGELF
TRBV5-4 | . | ASSLWQVKDYYGYT
TRBV5-1 | TRBD1 | ASSFRDRASSAGNTIY
TRBV3-1/TRBV3-2 | TRBD1 | ASRNRGRTEAF
TRBV2 | . | ASSTSRGFGNTIY
TRBV19 | TRBD1 | ASSEDRDANEKLF
TRBV30 | . | AWSVLRSNQPQH
TRBV19 | . | ASSMVGVANYGYT
TRBV2 | TRBD2 | ASSRLAGGLGEQY
TRBV19 | . | ASSIEYLAKNIQY
TRBV7-9 | . | ASSLGTDTEAF
TRBV18 | TRBD1 | ASSPISGTGDTEAF
TRBV9 | . | ASSPTGAGTGELF
TRBV5-1 | TRBD1 | ASSLDRGRETQY
TRBV5-8 | . | ASSLGGADTQY
TRBV10-1 | . | ASSSDFSAQTYNEQF
TRBV14 | . | ASSQAGSGNTIY
TRBV2 | TRBD1 | ASSGTGGVSGELF